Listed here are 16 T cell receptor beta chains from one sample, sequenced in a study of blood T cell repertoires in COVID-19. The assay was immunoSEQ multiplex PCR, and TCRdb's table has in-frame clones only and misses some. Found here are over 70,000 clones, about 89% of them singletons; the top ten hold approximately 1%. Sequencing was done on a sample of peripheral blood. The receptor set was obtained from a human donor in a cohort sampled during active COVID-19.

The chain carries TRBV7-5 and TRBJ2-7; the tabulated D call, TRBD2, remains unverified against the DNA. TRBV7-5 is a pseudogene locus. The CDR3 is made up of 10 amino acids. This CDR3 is CVRSWYRADF. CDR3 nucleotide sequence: TGTGTCAGAAGTTGGTACCGTGCGGACTTC.

CDR3 region: CAWSVTLTGTLYGYTF. As DNA, the CDR3 is TGTGCCTGGAGTGTTACCCTGACCGGGACACTTTATGGCTACACCTTC. J is TRBJ1-2 and V is TRBV30; D possibly corresponds to TRBD1 (6 bases). V was clipped by 0 bases and J by 5 bases, with 19 bases between them. Germline V gene data show CDR1 as GTSNPN and CDR2 as SVGIG (reference sequence). This CDR3 is 16 amino acids long.

The CDR3 DNA is TGTGCCAGCAGTTTAGGGACAGGCTATGGCTACACCTTC. This sequence encodes CASSLGTGYGYTF. The J gene is TRBJ1-2, the V gene TRBV28; TRBD1 agrees at 8 bases. V lost 2 bases and J lost 4; bases outside the gene matches: 0. CDR1 and CDR2 (germline): MDHEN, SYDVKM. The CDR3 runs to 13 residues.

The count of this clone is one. The CDR3 is CASSETPLGETQYF. The CDR3 DNA reads as TGTGCCAGCAGTGAAACTCCCCTCGGGGAGACCCAGTACTTC. The gene calls are TRBV2 and TRBJ2-5; no definite D call. The germline V gene has CDR1 SNHLY and CDR2 FYNNEI. CDR3 length: 14 residues. V lost 2 bases and J 5 bases, leaving 12 bases between the germline ends.

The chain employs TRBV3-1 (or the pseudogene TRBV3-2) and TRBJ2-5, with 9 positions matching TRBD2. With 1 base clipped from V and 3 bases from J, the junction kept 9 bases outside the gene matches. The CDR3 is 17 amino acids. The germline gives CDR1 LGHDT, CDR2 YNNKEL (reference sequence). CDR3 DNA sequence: TGTGCCAGCAGCCAAGGCAGACTAGCGGAGCCCAAAGAGACCCAGTACTTC. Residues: CASSQGRLAEPKETQYF.

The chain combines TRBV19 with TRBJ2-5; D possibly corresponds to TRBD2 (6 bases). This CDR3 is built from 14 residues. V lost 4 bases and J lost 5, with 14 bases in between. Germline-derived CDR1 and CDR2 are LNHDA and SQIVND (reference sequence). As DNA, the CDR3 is TGTGCCAGTAGTAGTGGAAGTGGGGGGGAGACCCAGTACTTC. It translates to CASSSGSGGETQYF. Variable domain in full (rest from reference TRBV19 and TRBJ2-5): DGGITQSPKYLFRKEGQNVTLSCEQNLNHDAMYWYRQDPGQGLRLIYYSQIVNDFQKGDIAEGYSVSREKKESFPLTVTSAQKNPTAFYLCASSSGSGGETQYFGPGTRLLVL.

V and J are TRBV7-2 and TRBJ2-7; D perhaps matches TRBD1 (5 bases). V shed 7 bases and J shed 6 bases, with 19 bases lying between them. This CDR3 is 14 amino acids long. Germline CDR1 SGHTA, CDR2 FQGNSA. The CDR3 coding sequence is TGTGCCAGCACTACAAATGGGGCTGGAAGCGAGCAGTACTTC. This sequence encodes CASTTNGAGSEQYF. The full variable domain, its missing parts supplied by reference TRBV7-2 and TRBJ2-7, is GAGVSQSPSNKVTEKGKDVELRCDPISGHTALYWYRQSLGQGLEFLIYFQGNSAPDKSGLPSDRFSAERTGGSVSTLTIQRTQQEDSAVYLCASTTNGAGSEQYFGPGTRLTVT.

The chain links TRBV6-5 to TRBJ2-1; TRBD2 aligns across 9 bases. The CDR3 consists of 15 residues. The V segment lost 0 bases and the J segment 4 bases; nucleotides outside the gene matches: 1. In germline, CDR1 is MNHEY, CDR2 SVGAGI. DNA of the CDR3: TGTGCCAGCAGTTACTCTAGCGGGAGATACAATGAGCAGTTCTTC. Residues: CASSYSSGRYNEQFF.

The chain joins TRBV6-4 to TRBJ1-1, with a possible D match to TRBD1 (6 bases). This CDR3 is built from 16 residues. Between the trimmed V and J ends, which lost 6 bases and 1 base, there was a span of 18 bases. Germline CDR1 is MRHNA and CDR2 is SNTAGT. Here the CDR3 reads CASRSQGSAPNTEAFF. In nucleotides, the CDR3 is TGTGCCAGCAGATCTCAGGGGTCGGCCCCGAACACTGAAGCTTTCTTT.

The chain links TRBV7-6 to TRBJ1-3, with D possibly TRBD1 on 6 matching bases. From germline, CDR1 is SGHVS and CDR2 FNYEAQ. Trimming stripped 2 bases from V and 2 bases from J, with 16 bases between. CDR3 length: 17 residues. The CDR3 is CASSLLGSWGPGNTIYF. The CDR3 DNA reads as TGTGCCAGCAGCTTATTAGGGTCTTGGGGGCCTGGAAACACCATATATTTT.

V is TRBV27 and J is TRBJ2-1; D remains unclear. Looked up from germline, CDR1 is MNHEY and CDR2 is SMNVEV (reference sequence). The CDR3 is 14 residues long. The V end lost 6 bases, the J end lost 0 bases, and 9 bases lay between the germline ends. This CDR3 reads CASSLTSSYNEQFF. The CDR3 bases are TGTGCCAGCAGCTTGACAAGCTCCTACAATGAGCAGTTCTTC.

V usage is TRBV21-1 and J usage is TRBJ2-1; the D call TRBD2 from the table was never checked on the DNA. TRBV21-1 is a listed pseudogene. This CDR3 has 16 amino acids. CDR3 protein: CASSTPRRLGGNEQFF. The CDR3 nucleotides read TGTGCCAGCAGCACCCCGCGGCGGCTTGGTGGCAATGAGCAGTTCTTC.

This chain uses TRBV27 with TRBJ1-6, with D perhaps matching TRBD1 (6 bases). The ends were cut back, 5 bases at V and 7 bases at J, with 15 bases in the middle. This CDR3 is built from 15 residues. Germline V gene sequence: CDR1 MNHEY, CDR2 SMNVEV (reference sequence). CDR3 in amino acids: CASSLAPGHNSPLHF. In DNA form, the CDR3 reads TGTGCCAGCAGTCTAGCCCCGGGACACAATTCACCCCTCCACTTT.

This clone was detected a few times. The DNA of the CDR3 is TGTGCCAGCAGCGTACACTACTCTGGAAACACCATATATTTT. It yields the protein CASSVHYSGNTIYF. The chain carries TRBV9 and TRBJ1-3; no reliable D call. In germline, CDR1 is SGDLS, CDR2 YYNGEE. This CDR3 is 14 amino acids long. Trimming removed 1 base at V and 0 bases at J, with 5 bases between.

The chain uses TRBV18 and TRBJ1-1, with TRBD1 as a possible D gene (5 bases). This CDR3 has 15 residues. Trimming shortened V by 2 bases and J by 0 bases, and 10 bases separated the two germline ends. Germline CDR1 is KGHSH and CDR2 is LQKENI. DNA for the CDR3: TGTGCCAGCTCACCAAGAACAGGTATGAACACTGAAGCTTTCTTT. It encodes CASSPRTGMNTEAFF.

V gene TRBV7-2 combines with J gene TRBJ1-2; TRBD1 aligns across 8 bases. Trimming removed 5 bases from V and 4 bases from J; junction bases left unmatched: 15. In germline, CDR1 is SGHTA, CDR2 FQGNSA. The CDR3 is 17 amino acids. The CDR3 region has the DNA TGTGCCAGCAGCGGGAGGACAGGGAGGCCCGCGCTCTATGGCTACACCTTC. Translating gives CASSGRTGRPALYGYTF.